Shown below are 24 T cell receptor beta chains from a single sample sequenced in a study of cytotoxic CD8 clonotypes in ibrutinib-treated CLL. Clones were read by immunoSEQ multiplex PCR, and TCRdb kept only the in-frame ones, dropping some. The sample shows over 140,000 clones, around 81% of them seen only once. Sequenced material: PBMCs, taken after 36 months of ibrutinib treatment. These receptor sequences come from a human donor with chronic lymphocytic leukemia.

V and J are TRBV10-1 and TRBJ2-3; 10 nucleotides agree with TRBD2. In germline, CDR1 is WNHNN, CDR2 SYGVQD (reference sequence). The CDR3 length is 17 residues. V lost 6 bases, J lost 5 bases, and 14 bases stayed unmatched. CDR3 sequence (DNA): TGCGCCAGCAGCCGAGGGGAGAGCGGGAGGGCGGTAGATACGCAGTATTTT. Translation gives CASSRGESGRAVDTQYF.

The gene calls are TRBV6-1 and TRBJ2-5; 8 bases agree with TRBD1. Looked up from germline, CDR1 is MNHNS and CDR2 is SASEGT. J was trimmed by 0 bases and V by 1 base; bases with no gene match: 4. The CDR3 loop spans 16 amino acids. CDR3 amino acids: CASSEDWTGYQETQYF. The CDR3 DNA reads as TGTGCCAGCAGTGAAGACTGGACAGGGTACCAAGAGACCCAGTACTTC.

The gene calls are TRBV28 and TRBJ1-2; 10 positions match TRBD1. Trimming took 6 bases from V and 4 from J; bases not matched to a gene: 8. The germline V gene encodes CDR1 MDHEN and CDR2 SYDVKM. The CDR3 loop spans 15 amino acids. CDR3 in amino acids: CASRPETGGSYGYTF. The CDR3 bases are TGTGCCAGCAGGCCAGAGACAGGGGGCAGCTATGGCTACACCTTC.

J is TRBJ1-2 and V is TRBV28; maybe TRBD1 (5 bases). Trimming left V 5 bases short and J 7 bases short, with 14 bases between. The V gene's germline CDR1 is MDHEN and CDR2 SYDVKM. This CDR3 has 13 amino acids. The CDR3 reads CASSPAGGLGYTF. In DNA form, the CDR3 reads TGTGCCAGCAGTCCAGCCGGGGGTCTTGGCTACACCTTC.

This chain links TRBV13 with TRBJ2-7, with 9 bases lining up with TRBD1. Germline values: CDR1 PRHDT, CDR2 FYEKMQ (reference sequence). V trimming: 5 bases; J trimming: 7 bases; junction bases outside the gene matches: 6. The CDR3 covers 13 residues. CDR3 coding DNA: TGTGCCAGCAGCCGGACAGGGGTAAAGGAGCAGTACTTC. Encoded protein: CASSRTGVKEQYF.

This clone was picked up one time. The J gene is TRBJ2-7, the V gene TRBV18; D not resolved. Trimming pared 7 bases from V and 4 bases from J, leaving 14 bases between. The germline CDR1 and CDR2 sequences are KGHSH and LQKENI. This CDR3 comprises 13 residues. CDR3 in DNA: TGTGCCAGCTATCTAGGCAAACCTTACGAGCAGTACTTC. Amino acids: CASYLGKPYEQYF.

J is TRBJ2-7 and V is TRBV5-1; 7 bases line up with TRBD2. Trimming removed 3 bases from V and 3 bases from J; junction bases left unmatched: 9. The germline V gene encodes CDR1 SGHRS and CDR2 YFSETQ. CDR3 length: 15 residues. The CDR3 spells CASSSGGAAHYEQYF. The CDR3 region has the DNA TGCGCCAGCAGCTCGGGGGGAGCGGCACACTACGAGCAGTACTTC.

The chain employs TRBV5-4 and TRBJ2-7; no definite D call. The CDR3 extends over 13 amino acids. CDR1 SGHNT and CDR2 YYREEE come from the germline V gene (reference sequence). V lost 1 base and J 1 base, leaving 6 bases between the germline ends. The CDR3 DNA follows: TGTGCCAGCAGCTTGTGGCGGTCCTACGAGCAGTACTTC. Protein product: CASSLWRSYEQYF.

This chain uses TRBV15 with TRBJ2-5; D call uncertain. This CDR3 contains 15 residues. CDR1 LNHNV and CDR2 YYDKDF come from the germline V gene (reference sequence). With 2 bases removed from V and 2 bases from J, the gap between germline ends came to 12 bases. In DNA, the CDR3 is TGTGCCACCAGCAGACGATTCGACGGGCAAGAGACCCAGTACTTC. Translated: CATSRRFDGQETQYF.

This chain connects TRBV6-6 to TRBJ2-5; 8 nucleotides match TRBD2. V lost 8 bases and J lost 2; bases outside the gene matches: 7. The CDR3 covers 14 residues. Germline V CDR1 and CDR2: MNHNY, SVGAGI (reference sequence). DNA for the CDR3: TGTGCCAGCGCCGGGGCGGGGGGACAAGAGACCCAGTACTTC. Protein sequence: CASAGAGGQETQYF.

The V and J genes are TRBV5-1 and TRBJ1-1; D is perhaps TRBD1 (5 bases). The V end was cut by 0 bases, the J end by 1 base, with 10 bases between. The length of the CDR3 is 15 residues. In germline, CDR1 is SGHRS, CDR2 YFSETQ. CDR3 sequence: CASSLGAGTNTEAFF. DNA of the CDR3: TGCGCCAGCAGCTTGGGCGCCGGGACGAACACTGAAGCTTTCTTT.

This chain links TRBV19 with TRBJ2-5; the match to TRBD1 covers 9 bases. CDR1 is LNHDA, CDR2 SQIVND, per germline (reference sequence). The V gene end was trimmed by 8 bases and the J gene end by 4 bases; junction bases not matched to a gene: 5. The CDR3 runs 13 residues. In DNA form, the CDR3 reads TGTGCCAGTGGAGGACAGGGGAGAGAGACCCAGTACTTC. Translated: CASGGQGRETQYF.

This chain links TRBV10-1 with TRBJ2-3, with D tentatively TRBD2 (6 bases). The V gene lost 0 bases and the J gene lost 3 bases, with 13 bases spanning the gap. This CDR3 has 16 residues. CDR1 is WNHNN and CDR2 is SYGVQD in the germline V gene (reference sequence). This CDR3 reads CASSESREVETDTQYF. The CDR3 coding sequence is TGCGCCAGCAGTGAGTCCAGGGAGGTAGAGACAGATACGCAGTATTTT.

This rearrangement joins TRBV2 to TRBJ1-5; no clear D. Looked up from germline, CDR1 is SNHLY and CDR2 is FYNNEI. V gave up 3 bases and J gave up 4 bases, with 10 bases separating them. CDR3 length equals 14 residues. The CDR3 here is CASSDLGGNQPQHF. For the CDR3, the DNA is TGTGCCAGCAGTGACCTGGGAGGTAATCAGCCCCAGCATTTT.

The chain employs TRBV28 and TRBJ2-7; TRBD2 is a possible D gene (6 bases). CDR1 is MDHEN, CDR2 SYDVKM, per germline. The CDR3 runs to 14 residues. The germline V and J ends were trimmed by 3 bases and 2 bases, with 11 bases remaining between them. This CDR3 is CASSLRRDAYEQYF. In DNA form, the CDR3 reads TGTGCCAGCAGTTTGAGGAGGGATGCCTACGAGCAGTACTTC.

CDR3 nucleotides: TGTGCCAGTAGTCTCCCCCAGGGAGGGTCACCCCTCCACTTT. The encoded protein is CASSLPQGGSPLHF. The J gene is TRBJ1-6, the V gene TRBV19, with D possibly matching TRBD1 (5 bases). The CDR3 sequence is 14 residues long. Germline loops: CDR1 LNHDA, CDR2 SQIVND (reference sequence). The V end lost 5 bases, the J end lost 10 bases, and 15 bases lay between the germline ends.

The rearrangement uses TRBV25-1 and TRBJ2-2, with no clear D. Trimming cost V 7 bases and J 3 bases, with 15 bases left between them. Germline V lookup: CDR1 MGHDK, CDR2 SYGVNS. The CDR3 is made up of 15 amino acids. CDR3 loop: CASMGYEEHTGELFF. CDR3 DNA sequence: TGTGCCAGCATGGGTTACGAGGAGCACACCGGGGAGCTGTTTTTT.

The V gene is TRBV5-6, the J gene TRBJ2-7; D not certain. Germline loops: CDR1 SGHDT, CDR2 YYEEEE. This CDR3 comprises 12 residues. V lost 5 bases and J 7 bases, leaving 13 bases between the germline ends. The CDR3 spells CASSLPMGEQYF. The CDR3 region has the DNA TGTGCCAGCAGTTTACCTATGGGAGAGCAGTACTTC.

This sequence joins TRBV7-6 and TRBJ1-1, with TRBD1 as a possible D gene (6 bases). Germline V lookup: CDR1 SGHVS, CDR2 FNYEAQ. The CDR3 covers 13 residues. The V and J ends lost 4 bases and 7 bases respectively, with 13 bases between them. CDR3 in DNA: TGTGCCAGCAGCTCCCAGGGGCTAGGTGAAGCTTTCTTT. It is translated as CASSSQGLGEAFF. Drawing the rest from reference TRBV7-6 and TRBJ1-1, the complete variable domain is GAGVSQSPRYKVTKRGQDVALRCDPISGHVSLYWYRQALGQGPEFLTYFNYEAQQDKSGLPNDRFSAERPEGSISTLTIQRTEQRDSAMYRCASSSQGLGEAFFGQGTRLTVV.

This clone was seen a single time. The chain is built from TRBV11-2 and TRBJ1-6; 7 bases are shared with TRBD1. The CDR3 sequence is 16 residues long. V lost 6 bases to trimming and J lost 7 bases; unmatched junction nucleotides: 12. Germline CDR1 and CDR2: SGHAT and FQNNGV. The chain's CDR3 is CASSSGGALRNSPLHF. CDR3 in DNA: TGTGCCAGCAGTTCAGGGGGAGCCTTAAGGAATTCACCCCTCCACTTT.

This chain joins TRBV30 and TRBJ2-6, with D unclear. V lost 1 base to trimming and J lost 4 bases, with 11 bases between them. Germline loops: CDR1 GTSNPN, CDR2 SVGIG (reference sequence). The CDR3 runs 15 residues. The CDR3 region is CAWSGVASGANVLTF. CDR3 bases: TGTGCCTGGAGTGGCGTGGCGTCAGGGGCCAACGTCCTGACTTTC.

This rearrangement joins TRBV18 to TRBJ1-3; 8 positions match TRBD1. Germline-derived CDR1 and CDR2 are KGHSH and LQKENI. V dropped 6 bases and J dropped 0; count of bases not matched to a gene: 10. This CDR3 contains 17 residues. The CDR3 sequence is CASSHRDRQTSGNTIYF. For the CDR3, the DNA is TGTGCCAGCTCGCACCGGGACAGGCAAACCTCTGGAAACACCATATATTTT.

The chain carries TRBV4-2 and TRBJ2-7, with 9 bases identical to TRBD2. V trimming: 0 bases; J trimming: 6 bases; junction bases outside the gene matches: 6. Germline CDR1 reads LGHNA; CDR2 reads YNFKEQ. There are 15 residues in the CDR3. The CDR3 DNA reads TGTGCCAGCAGCCAAGAAGAACTAGCGGGCTCCGAGCAGTACTTC. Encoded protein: CASSQEELAGSEQYF.

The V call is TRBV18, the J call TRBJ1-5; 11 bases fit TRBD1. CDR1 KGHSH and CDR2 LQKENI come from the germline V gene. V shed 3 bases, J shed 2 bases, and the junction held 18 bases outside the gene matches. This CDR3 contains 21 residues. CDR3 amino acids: CASSPLGTGGIEGVGNQPQHF. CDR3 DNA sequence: TGTGCCAGCTCACCTCTCGGGACAGGGGGGATAGAAGGTGTGGGCAATCAGCCCCAGCATTTT.